Detailed here is one T cell receptor (beta chain). Its target is unknown. Germline V gene sequence: CDR1 SGHVS, CDR2 FQNEAQ. V lost 4 bases and J 8 bases, leaving 12 bases between the germline ends. This CDR3 comprises 14 residues. The data originate from a study of vaccination and CD4 T cells after COVID-19. Treatment denoted: roughly 11-day PBMC culture with coronavirus spike peptide pools or control peptides (ViraFEST assay). Sequencing of the DNA from cultured CD4+ T cells was carried out with the Oncomine TCR Beta short-read assay. TCRdb used MiXCR to reprocess the PCR reads, holding one entry per CDR3 protein. The table records under 20,000 distinct CDR3 sequences, about 40% of them present only once.

The genes are TRBV7-8 and TRBJ1-6; D is unresolved. This clonotype was obtained from a human donor with COVID-19. The sequencing sample was made of cultured CD4+ T cells from blood. The CDR3 nucleotides read TGTGCCAGCAGCTCTACAAGTTCGTATTCACCCCTCCACTTT. This codes for CASSSTSSYSPLHF.